Listed below are T cell receptor beta chains from one sample, sequenced in a study of identical twins. TCRdb fed the 5' RACE reads into MiXCR, producing one record per CDR3 protein. This sample yields about 720,000 distinct CDR3 sequences, of which around a sixth are seen a single time; around 13% belongs to the top ten. A further study also used this sample, focusing on T cells expressing NK-cell markers.

The specimen was PBMCs. The receptors shown here come from a woman in her late teens or twenties in good health. Both conserved end residues are part of each CDR3. The D gene is left open where the match is weak. Only some rows state a clone size, as once, few, many or a class for expanded clones.

clone_size	v_call	d_call	j_call	cdr3_aa	cdr3_nt
.	TRBV10-3	.	TRBJ2-3	CAISDSLKDTQYF	TGTGCCATCAGTGACAGTCTTAAAGATACGCAGTATTTT
many	TRBV20-1	TRBD2	TRBJ2-3	CSASPRAGGGTDTQYF	TGCAGTGCTTCCCCCCGGGCGGGGGGCGGCACAGATACGCAGTATTTT
.	TRBV10-3	TRBD1	TRBJ2-1	CAIRDPGGRHNEQFF	TGTGCCATCAGAGACCCAGGGGGTCGACACAATGAGCAGTTCTTC
many	TRBV5-4	TRBD2	TRBJ2-7	CASKVAGGHYEQYF	TGTGCCAGCAAAGTAGCGGGAGGGCACTACGAGCAGTACTTC
.	TRBV20-1	.	TRBJ1-1	CSAPWDTEAFF	TGCAGTGCTCCCTGGGACACTGAAGCTTTCTTT
.	TRBV4-3	TRBD2	TRBJ2-2	CASSQLAGLRTGELFF	TGCGCCAGCAGCCAACTAGCGGGATTACGCACCGGGGAGCTGTTTTTT
.	TRBV12-3/TRBV12-4	.	TRBJ1-2	CASSLRQTYANYGYTF	TGTGCCAGCAGTTTACGCCAGACCTATGCGAACTATGGCTACACCTTC
few	TRBV7-9	.	TRBJ1-5	CASSAEEQPQHF	TGTGCCAGCAGCGCGGAGGAGCAGCCCCAGCATTTT
.	TRBV5-1	.	TRBJ1-2	CASSTGVNSYGYTF	TGCGCCAGCAGCACGGGGGTCAACTCCTATGGCTACACCTTC
.	TRBV6-2/TRBV6-3	.	TRBJ2-7	CASSYNPGWSSYEQYF	TGTGCCAGCAGTTACAATCCAGGATGGAGCTCCTACGAGCAGTACTTC
few	TRBV6-5	TRBD2	TRBJ2-1	CASSYSAGASYNEQFF	TGTGCCAGCAGTTACTCGGCGGGAGCATCCTACAATGAGCAGTTCTTC
.	TRBV29-1	.	TRBJ2-2	CSVGAQNTGELFF	TGCAGCGTTGGGGCCCAGAACACCGGGGAGCTGTTTTTT
few	TRBV18	.	TRBJ2-7	CASSPVVGEDEQYF	TGTGCCAGCTCACCGGTCGTGGGGGAGGACGAGCAGTACTTC
few	TRBV12-3/TRBV12-4	TRBD2	TRBJ2-5	CASTPRLADNINKETQYF	TGTGCCAGCACTCCTCGACTAGCGGACAACATCAATAAGGAGACCCAGTACTTC
few	TRBV5-6	.	TRBJ1-2	CASSLFGGQGYGYTF	TGTGCCAGCAGCTTGTTCGGGGGGCAAGGCTATGGCTACACCTTC
few	TRBV5-1	.	TRBJ2-7	CASSRLEVDEQYF	TGCGCCAGCAGCCGCCTAGAGGTCGACGAGCAGTACTTC
many	TRBV7-9	.	TRBJ2-5	CASSTNTGETQYF	TGTGCCAGCAGCACAAATACAGGGGAGACCCAGTACTTC
.	TRBV9	.	TRBJ2-1	CVSSTTGRVSSYNEQFF	TGTGTCAGCAGCACCACAGGGCGGGTAAGCTCCTACAATGAGCAGTTCTTC
.	TRBV18	.	TRBJ1-1	CASSPLTSRGATEAFF	TGTGCCAGCTCACCACTGACAAGCCGAGGGGCCACTGAAGCTTTCTTT
.	TRBV2	TRBD2	TRBJ2-2	CASSFVAGSGELFF	TGTGCCAGCAGTTTTGTAGCGGGGTCCGGGGAGCTGTTTTTT
few	TRBV10-3	.	TRBJ2-1	CAITASGSGSYNEQFF	TGTGCCATCACGGCGAGTGGGAGCGGCTCCTACAATGAGCAGTTCTTC
few	TRBV13	.	TRBJ1-5	CASSFGPSNQPQHF	TGTGCCAGCAGCTTCGGGCCCAGCAATCAGCCCCAGCATTTT
few	TRBV5-5	TRBD1	TRBJ1-2	CASSRDSQRDYGYTF	TGTGCCAGCAGCCGGGACAGTCAGAGGGACTATGGCTACACCTTC
.	TRBV6-1	.	TRBJ2-1	CASREGGLQFF	TGTGCCAGCAGGGAGGGAGGACTGCAGTTCTTC
few	TRBV7-2	TRBD2	TRBJ2-7	CASSLLAGGPTGYEQYF	TGTGCCAGCAGCTTACTAGCGGGAGGGCCTACCGGGTACGAGCAGTACTTC
.	TRBV12-3/TRBV12-4	TRBD1	TRBJ2-3	CASSLGQVLDTQYF	TGTGCCAGCAGTTTGGGACAGGTCCTAGATACGCAGTATTTT
many	TRBV6-1	.	TRBJ1-1	CASSERGNTEAFF	TGTGCCAGCAGTGAACGGGGAAACACTGAAGCTTTCTTT
few	TRBV20-1	.	TRBJ2-7	CSASGMGGSSYEQYF	TGCAGTGCCTCCGGCATGGGGGGTAGCTCCTACGAGCAGTACTTC
few	TRBV7-9	.	TRBJ1-1	CASSLAANLNTEAFF	TGTGCCAGCAGCTTAGCGGCTAACTTGAACACTGAAGCTTTCTTT
.	TRBV7-7	TRBD1	TRBJ2-2	CASSRQGFTAGELFF	TGTGCTAGCAGCAGACAGGGGTTTACGGCCGGGGAGCTGTTTTTT
few	TRBV3-1	TRBD2	TRBJ2-7	CASKPSGLAGRFYEQYF	TGTGCCAGCAAACCCTCGGGACTAGCGGGACGGTTCTACGAGCAGTACTTC
many	TRBV5-1	.	TRBJ1-1	CASSLAQMNTEAFF	TGCGCCAGCAGCTTGGCGCAGATGAACACTGAAGCTTTCTTT
.	TRBV3-1	.	TRBJ2-7	CASNTNGDYEQYF	TGTGCCAGCAATACAAACGGTGACTACGAGCAGTACTTC
.	TRBV27	.	TRBJ2-3	CASSFGGRGADTQYF	TGTGCCAGCAGTTTTGGGGGGAGAGGGGCAGATACGCAGTATTTT
.	TRBV24-1	.	TRBJ2-1	CATSIGGGPHNEQFF	TGTGCCACCAGTATAGGGGGGGGCCCCCACAATGAGCAGTTCTTC
few	TRBV20-1	.	TRBJ2-1	CSARITAINEQFF	TGCAGTGCTAGAATAACTGCGATCAATGAGCAGTTCTTC
.	TRBV2	.	TRBJ2-7	CASSVQPLSSYEQYF	TGTGCCAGCAGTGTCCAGCCGCTAAGCTCCTACGAGCAGTACTTC
.	TRBV13	TRBD2	TRBJ2-1	CASSSGGVYEQFF	TGTGCCAGCAGTTCCGGGGGGGTATATGAGCAGTTCTTC
few	TRBV4-2	TRBD1	TRBJ2-3	CASSQHNMGTGMNTQYF	TGTGCCAGCAGCCAACACAATATGGGGACAGGGATGAATACGCAGTATTTT
.	TRBV27	TRBD1	TRBJ1-1	CASRMGDRGNTEAFF	TGTGCCAGCAGAATGGGGGACAGGGGGAACACTGAAGCTTTCTTT
.	TRBV29-1	.	TRBJ2-3	CSVRFRTDTQYF	TGCAGCGTTCGGTTCCGCACAGATACGCAGTATTTT
.	TRBV5-1	.	TRBJ2-1	CASTRGTYNEQFF	TGCGCCAGCACCCGCGGTACCTACAATGAGCAGTTCTTC
many	TRBV29-1	.	TRBJ1-4	CSVGGPLRGGKLFF	TGCAGCGTTGGAGGACCTCTCAGAGGAGGGAAACTGTTTTTT
many	TRBV3-1	TRBD2	TRBJ2-3	CASSHSGGTDTQYF	TGTGCCAGCAGCCACAGCGGGGGCACAGATACGCAGTATTTT
few	TRBV5-1	TRBD2	TRBJ2-1	CASSSGLAPQQFF	TGCGCCAGCAGTTCCGGACTAGCCCCCCAGCAGTTCTTC
few	TRBV7-8	TRBD1	TRBJ2-7	CASSFGDRASEQYF	TGTGCCAGCAGCTTTGGGGACAGGGCTTCTGAGCAGTACTTC
.	TRBV20-1	TRBD1	TRBJ2-1	CSARGTTGGLPYNEQFF	TGCAGTGCTAGAGGCACTACAGGGGGCCTCCCCTACAATGAGCAGTTCTTC
.	TRBV20-1	.	TRBJ2-5	CSGKGRPETQYF	TGCAGTGGGAAGGGTAGACCCGAGACCCAGTACTTC
many	TRBV6-1	.	TRBJ2-3	CASSPLTSTDTQYF	TGTGCCAGCAGTCCGCTTACCAGCACAGATACGCAGTATTTT
few	TRBV4-3	.	TRBJ1-6	CASSQSAESPLHF	TGCGCCAGCAGCCAAAGCGCGGAGTCACCCCTCCACTTT
.	TRBV10-3	TRBD2	TRBJ2-1	CAISESKGAGAGNEQFF	TGTGCCATCAGTGAGTCGAAGGGAGCGGGAGCGGGAAATGAGCAGTTCTTC
few	TRBV27	TRBD1	TRBJ2-7	CASSITGGGSYEQYF	TGTGCCAGCAGTATTACAGGGGGAGGTAGCTACGAGCAGTACTTC
.	TRBV20-1	TRBD1	TRBJ1-4	CSAPRQGRSEKLFF	TGCAGTGCTCCCCGACAGGGGAGGTCTGAAAAACTGTTTTTT
.	TRBV24-1	TRBD1	TRBJ1-2	CANRTGGGDTF	TGTGCCAACCGGACAGGAGGAGGGGACACCTTC
few	TRBV12-3/TRBV12-4	TRBD1	TRBJ2-7	CASSFWQGATDEQYF	TGTGCCAGCAGTTTTTGGCAGGGGGCAACCGACGAGCAGTACTTC
few	TRBV9	TRBD1	TRBJ2-6	CASSGTGISSGANVLTF	TGTGCCAGCAGCGGGACAGGCATAAGCTCTGGGGCCAACGTCCTGACTTTC
.	TRBV12-3/TRBV12-4	TRBD1	TRBJ2-7	CASTIRGQGGGEQYF	TGTGCCAGCACCATCCGAGGACAGGGGGGAGGCGAGCAGTACTTC
many	TRBV2	.	TRBJ2-5	CAISGTSRQTQYF	TGTGCCATCTCCGGGACCTCTCGGCAGACCCAGTACTTC
.	TRBV5-5	TRBD1	TRBJ2-1	CASSLGGQPYDEQFF	TGTGCCAGCAGCTTGGGGGGACAGCCTTACGATGAGCAGTTCTTC
.	TRBV20-1	TRBD2	TRBJ2-1	CSAYSPSGAAYNEQFF	TGCAGTGCTTATAGTCCTAGCGGGGCAGCTTACAATGAGCAGTTCTTC